This TCR beta chain was observed in a study of blood T cell repertoires in COVID-19. The overall study: Sources were T cells, B-cell-depleted T cells, or PBMCs; the material itself was cDNA or gDNA.

Authors' analysis steps: Amplifying reference gene primers gave estimates of nucleated cell counts. Profiled with immunoSEQ multiplex PCR; TCRdb holds only in-frame clones, not every one. Clone size and V and J calls were adopted from that table, with D and trimming inferred from the DNA. The data show approximately 230,000 clones, around four fifths seen once. The CDR3 is 13 residues long. The germline CDR1 and CDR2 sequences are SGDLS and YYNGEE. V lost 3 bases to trimming and J lost 7 bases, with 13 bases between them. The sequenced sample consisted of peripheral blood. The receptor was derived from a woman between 40 and 50 years old with active or convalescent COVID-19. The chain employs TRBV9 and TRBJ1-2, with a weak D call TRBD1 (5 bases). CDR3 residues: CASSAGEEAGYTF. The CDR3 DNA reads as TGTGCCAGCAGCGCGGGGGAGGAGGCTGGCTACACCTTC.